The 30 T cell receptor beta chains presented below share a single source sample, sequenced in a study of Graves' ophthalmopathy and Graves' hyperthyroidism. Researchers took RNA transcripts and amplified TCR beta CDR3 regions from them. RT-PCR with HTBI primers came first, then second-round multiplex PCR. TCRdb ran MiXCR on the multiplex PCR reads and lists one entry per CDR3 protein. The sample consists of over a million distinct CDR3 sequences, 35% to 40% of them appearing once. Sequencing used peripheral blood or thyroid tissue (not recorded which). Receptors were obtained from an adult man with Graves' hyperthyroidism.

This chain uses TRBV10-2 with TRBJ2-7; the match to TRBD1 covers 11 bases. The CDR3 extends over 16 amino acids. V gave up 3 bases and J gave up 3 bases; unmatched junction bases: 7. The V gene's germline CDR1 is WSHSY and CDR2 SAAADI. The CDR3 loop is CASSDSGTGGIYEQYF. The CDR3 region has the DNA TGCGCCAGCAGTGACTCCGGGACAGGGGGAATCTACGAGCAGTACTTC.

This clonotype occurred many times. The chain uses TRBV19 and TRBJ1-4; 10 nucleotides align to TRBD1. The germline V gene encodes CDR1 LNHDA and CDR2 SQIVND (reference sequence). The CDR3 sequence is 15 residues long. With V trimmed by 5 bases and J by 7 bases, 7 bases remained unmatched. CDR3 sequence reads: CASSSSGQGREKLFF. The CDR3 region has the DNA TGTGCCAGTAGTTCGTCGGGACAGGGGCGTGAAAAACTGTTTTTT.

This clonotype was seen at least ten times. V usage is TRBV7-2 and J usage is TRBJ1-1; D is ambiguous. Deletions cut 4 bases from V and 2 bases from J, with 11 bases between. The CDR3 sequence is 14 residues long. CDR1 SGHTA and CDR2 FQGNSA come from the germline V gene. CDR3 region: CASSYGSKNTEAFF. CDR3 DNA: TGTGCCAGCAGCTACGGTTCAAAAAACACTGAAGCTTTCTTT.

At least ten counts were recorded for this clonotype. CDR3 nucleotides: TGTGCCAGCAGCCCCGGGAGTATGAACACTGAAGCTTTCTTT. This codes for CASSPGSMNTEAFF. The chain has TRBV7-3 and TRBJ1-1; D call uncertain. Trimming pared 5 bases from V and 0 bases from J, leaving 10 bases between. This CDR3 is built from 14 residues. Germline V gene sequence: CDR1 SGHTA, CDR2 FQGTGA.

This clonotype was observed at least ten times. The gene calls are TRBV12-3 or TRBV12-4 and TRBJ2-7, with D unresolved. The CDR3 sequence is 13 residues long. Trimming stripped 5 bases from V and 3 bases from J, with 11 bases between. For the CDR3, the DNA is TGTGCCAGCAGTCTCAGTCCCTTCTACGAGCAGTACTTC. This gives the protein CASSLSPFYEQYF.

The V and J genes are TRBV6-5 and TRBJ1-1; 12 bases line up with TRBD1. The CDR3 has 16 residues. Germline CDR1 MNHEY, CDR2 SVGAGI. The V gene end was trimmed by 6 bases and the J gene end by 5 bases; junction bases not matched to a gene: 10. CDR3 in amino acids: CASSSQRGQGATEAFF. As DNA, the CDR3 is TGTGCCAGCAGCAGCCAAAGGGGACAGGGGGCGACTGAAGCTTTCTTT.

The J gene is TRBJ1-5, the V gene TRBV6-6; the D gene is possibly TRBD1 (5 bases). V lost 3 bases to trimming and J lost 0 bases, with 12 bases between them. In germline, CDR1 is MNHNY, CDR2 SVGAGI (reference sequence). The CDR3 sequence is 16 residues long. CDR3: CASSYRDGDSNQPQHF. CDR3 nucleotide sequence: TGTGCCAGCAGTTATCGGGACGGCGATAGCAATCAGCCCCAGCATTTT.

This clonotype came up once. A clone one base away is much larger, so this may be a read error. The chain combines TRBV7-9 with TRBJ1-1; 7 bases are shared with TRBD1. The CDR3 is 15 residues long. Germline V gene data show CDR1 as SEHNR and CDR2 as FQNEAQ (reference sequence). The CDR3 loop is CASSLPTGVRAEALF. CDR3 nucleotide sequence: TGTGCCAGCAGCTTACCTACAGGGGTCAGAGCTGAAGCTTTGTTT. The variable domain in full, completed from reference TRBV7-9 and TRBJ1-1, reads DTGVSQNPRHKITKRGQNVTFRCDPISEHNRLYWYRQTLGQGPEFLTYFQNEAQLEKSRLLSDRFSAERPKGSFSTLEIQRTEQGDSAMYLCASSLPTGVRAEALFGQGTRLTVV.

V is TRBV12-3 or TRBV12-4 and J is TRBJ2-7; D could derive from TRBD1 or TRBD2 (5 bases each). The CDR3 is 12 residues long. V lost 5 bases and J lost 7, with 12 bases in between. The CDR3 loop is CASSRDGSEQYF. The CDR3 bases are TGTGCCAGCAGTCGGGACGGCTCGGAGCAGTACTTC.

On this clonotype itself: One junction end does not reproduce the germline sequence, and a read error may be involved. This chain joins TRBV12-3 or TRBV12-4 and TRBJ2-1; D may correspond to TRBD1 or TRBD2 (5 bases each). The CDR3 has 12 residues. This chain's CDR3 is CASSREGRNSGF. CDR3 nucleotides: TGTGCCAGCAGCCGCGAGGGACGTAACAGTGGCTTC.

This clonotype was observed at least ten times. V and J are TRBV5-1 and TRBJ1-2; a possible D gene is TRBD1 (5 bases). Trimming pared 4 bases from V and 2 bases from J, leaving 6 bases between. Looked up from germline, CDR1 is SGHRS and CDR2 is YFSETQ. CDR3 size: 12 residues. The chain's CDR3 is CASSPGNYGYTF. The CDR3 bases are TGCGCCAGCAGCCCAGGGAACTATGGCTACACCTTC.

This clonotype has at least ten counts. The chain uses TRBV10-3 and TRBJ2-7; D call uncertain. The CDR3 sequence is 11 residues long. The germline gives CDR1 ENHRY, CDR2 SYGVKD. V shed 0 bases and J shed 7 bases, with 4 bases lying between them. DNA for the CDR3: TGTGCCATCAGTGAGTCTTGGGAGCAGTACTTC. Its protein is CAISESWEQYF.

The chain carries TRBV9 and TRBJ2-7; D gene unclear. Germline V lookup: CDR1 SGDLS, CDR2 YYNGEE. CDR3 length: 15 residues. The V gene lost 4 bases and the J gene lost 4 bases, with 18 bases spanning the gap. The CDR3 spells CASSQARGVAYEQYF. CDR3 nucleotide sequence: TGTGCCAGCAGCCAAGCCCGCGGTGTGGCATACGAGCAGTACTTC.

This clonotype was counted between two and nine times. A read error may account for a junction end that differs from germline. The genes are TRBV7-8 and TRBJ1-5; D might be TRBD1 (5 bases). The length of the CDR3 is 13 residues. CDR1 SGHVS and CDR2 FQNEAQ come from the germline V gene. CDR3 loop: CASRRGEYQSQHF. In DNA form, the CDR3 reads TGTGCCAGCCGTCGGGGGGAGTATCAGTCCCAGCATTTT.

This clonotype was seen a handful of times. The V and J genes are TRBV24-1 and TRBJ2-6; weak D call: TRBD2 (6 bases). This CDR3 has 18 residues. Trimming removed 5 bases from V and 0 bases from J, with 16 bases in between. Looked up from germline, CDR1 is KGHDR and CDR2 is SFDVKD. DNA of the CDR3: TGTGCCACCAGTGGAGGAGGGTTTTTGGACTCTGGGGCCAACGTCCTGACTTTC. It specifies CATSGGGFLDSGANVLTF.

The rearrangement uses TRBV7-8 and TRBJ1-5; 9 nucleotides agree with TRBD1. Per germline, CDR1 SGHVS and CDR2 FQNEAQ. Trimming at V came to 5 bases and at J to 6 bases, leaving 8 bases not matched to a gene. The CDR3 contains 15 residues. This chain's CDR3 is CASSPGQGNGQPQHF. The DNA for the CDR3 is TGTGCCAGCAGCCCGGGACAGGGTAACGGTCAGCCCCAGCATTTT.

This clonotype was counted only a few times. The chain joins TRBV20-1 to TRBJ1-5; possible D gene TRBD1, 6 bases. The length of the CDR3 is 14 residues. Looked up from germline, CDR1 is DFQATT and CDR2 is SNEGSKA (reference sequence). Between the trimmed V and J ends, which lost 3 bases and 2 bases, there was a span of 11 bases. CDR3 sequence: CSARNRDGNQPQHF. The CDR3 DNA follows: TGCAGTGCTAGGAACAGGGATGGCAATCAGCCCCAGCATTTT.

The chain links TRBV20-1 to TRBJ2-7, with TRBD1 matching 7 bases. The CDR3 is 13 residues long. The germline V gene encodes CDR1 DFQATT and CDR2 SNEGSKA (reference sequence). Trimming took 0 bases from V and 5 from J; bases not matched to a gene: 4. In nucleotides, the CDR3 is TGCAGTGCTAGAGAGACAGGGAATCACGAGCAGTACTTC. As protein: CSARETGNHEQYF.

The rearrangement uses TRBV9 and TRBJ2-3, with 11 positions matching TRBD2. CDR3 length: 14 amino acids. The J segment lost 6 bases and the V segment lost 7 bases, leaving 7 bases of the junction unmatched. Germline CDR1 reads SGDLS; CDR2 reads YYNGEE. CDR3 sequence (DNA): TGTGCCAGCGGTACTAGCGGGAGTCAGGATACGCAGTATTTT. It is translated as CASGTSGSQDTQYF.

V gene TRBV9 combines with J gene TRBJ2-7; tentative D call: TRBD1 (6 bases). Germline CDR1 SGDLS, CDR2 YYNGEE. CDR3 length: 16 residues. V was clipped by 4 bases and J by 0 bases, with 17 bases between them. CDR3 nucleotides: TGTGCCAGCAGCCCCACGGACAGTCGATACTCCTACGAGCAGTACTTC. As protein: CASSPTDSRYSYEQYF.

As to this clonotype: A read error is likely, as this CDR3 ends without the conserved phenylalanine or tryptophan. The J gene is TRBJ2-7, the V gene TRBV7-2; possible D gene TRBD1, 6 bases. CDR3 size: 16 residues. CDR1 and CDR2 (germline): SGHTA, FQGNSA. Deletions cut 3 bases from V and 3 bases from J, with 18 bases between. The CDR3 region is CASSFTTGTLNYEQYL. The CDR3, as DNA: TGTGCCAGCAGCTTTACAACCGGGACACTAAACTACGAGCAGTACCTC.

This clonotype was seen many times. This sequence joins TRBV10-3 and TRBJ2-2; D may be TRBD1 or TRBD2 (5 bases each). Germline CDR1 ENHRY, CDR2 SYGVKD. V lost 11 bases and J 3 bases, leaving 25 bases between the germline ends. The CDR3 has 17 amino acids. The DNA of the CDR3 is TGTGCCTCCTCGGGGACGAAGTCGGTTCACGACACCGGGGAGCTGTTTTTT. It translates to CASSGTKSVHDTGELFF.

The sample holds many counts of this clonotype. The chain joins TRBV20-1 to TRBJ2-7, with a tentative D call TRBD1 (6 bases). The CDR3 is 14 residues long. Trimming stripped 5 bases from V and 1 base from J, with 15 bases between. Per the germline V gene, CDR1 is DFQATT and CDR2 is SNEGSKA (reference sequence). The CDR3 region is CSAPRQDSSYEQYF. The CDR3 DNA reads TGCAGTGCTCCTCGACAGGACTCTTCCTACGAGCAGTACTTC.

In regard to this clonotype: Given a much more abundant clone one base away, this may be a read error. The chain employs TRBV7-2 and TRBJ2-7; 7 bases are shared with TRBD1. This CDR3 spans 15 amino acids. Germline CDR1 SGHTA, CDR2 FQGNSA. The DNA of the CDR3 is TGTGCCAGCAGCTTCAGGGGGACGATAGGCTACAAGCAGTACTTC. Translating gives CASSFRGTIGYKQYF.

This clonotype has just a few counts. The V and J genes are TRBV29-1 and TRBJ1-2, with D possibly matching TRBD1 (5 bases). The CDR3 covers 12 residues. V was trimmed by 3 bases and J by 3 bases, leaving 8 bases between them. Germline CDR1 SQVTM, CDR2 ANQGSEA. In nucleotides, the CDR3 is TGCAGCGTTGAGCAGGGTGACTATGGCTACACCTTC. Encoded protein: CSVEQGDYGYTF.

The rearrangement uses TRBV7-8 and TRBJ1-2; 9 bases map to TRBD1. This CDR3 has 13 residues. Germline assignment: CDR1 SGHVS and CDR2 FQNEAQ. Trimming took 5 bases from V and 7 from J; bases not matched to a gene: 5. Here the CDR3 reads CASSPDRGSGYTF. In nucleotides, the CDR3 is TGTGCCAGCAGCCCCGACAGGGGGTCTGGCTACACCTTC.

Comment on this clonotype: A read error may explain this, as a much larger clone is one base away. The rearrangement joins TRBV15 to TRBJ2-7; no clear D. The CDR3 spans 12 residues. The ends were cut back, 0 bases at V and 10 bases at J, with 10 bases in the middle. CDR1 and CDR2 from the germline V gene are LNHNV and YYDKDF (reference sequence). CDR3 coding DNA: TGTGCCACCAGCAGAGATATCCAGGCTCAGTACTTC. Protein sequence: CATSRDIQAQYF.

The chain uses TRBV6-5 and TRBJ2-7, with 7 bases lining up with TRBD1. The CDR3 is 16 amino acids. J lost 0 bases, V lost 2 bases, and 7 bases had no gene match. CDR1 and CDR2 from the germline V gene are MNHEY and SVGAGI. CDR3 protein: CASSYRTGTYSYEQYF. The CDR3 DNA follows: TGTGCCAGCAGTTACAGGACAGGAACCTACTCCTACGAGCAGTACTTC.

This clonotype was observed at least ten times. Written as DNA, the CDR3 is TGTGCCAGCAGCTTAGCGTTTAGCCTCCGAGAGACCCAGTACTTC. It yields the protein CASSLAFSLRETQYF. The chain is built from TRBV7-2 and TRBJ2-5; the D is unclear. Per the germline V gene, CDR1 is SGHTA and CDR2 is FQGNSA. V lost 0 bases and J 4 bases, leaving 12 bases between the germline ends. The CDR3 extends over 15 amino acids.

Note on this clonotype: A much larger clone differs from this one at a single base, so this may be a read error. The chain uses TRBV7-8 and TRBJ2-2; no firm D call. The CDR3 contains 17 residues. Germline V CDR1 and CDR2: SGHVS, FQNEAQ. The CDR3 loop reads CASGLSPNHGVTGELFF. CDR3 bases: TGTGCCAGCGGCTTAAGCCCGAACCATGGGGTCACCGGGGAGCTGTTTTTT.